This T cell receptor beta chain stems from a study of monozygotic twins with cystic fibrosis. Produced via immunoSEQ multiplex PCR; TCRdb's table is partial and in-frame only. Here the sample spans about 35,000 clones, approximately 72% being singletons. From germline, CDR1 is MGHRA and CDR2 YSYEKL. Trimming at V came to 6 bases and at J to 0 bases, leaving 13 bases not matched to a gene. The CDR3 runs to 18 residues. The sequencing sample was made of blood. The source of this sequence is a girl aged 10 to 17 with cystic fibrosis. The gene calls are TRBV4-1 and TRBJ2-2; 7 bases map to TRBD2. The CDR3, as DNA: TGCGCCAGCAGTCCAAGGTCGTCTAGCGGCGCGAACACCGGGGAGCTGTTTTTT. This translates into CASSPRSSSGANTGELFF.